The 5 T cell receptor beta chains below all came from one sample that was sequenced in a study of Ad26.COV2.S vaccination and SARS-CoV-2 variants. Assay used: immunoSEQ multiplex PCR; TCRdb lists only in-frame clones, some missing. Counted here are hundreds of thousands of clones, over 75% occurring once; the ten biggest clones make up over 9%. Stated treatment: about 20 received Ad26.COV2.S at low or high dose, single or two shots; about 5 received placebo; per-sample allocation not given. Specimen acquisition occurred on day 63 following the initial vaccine or placebo injection. The starting material was peripheral blood, obtained in a trial of Ad26.COV2.S vaccine versus placebo. The receptors derive from a person aged 18 to 65 who received the Ad26.COV2.S COVID-19 vaccine or a placebo.

The V call is TRBV6-5, the J call TRBJ2-7, with D uncertain. This CDR3 spans 15 amino acids. The germline V gene encodes CDR1 MNHEY and CDR2 SVGAGI. Trimming stripped 7 bases from V and 1 base from J, with 17 bases between. The CDR3 protein is CASTLGEVRSYEQYF. CDR3 in DNA: TGTGCCAGCACCTTAGGAGAGGTTCGGTCCTACGAGCAGTACTTC.

The chain is built from TRBV6-6 and TRBJ1-2, with D hard to call. The CDR3 totals 17 residues. Trimming took 5 bases from V and 0 from J, leaving 19 bases between them. The germline CDR1 and CDR2 sequences are MNHNY and SVGAGI (reference sequence). The CDR3 spells CASSRAGKSQANYGYTF. Written as DNA, the CDR3 is TGTGCCAGCAGTCGGGCGGGGAAGTCGCAGGCTAACTATGGCTACACCTTC.

The chain joins TRBV27 to TRBJ2-3; 14 nucleotides agree with TRBD2. V lost 6 bases to trimming and J lost 4 bases; unmatched junction nucleotides: 3. The CDR3 loop spans 15 amino acids. Germline values: CDR1 MNHEY, CDR2 SMNVEV (reference sequence). The CDR3 loop reads CASSPGLAGADTQYF. In DNA, the CDR3 is TGTGCCAGCAGCCCGGGACTAGCGGGAGCAGATACGCAGTATTTT.

The chain has TRBV10-3 and TRBJ2-7, with TRBD1 matching 7 bases. This CDR3 has 13 amino acids. Germline loops: CDR1 ENHRY, CDR2 SYGVKD. V was pared by 6 bases and J by 3 bases, with 5 bases of the junction left unmatched. The CDR3 is CAIRGQEFYEQYF. CDR3 nucleotides: TGTGCCATCAGAGGACAGGAGTTCTACGAGCAGTACTTC.

The chain carries TRBV9 and TRBJ1-1; D is ambiguous. V shed 1 base and J shed 6 bases, with 10 bases lying between them. Germline CDR1 SGDLS, CDR2 YYNGEE. CDR3 length equals 13 residues. Here the CDR3 reads CASSVSPGAEAFF. The CDR3 coding sequence is TGTGCCAGCAGCGTATCGCCTGGGGCTGAAGCTTTCTTT. The entire variable domain, with the rest obtained from reference TRBV9 and TRBJ1-1, is as follows: DSGVTQTPKHLITATGQRVTLRCSPRSGDLSVYWYQQSLDQGLQFLIQYYNGEERAKGNILERFSAQQFPDLHSELNLSSLELGDSALYFCASSVSPGAEAFFGQGTRLTVV.